This paragraph reports one T cell receptor beta chain. Its target is unknown. These data belong to a study of cytomegalovirus exposure and HLA in healthy donors. General observations from the study: The authors assumed roughly uniform sequencing depth across donors for presence/absence analyses. Three of the chains that were CMV-associated were confirmed in vitro to be specific for CMV antigens. It is likely that the observed cluster of highly shared sequence variants was a sequencing artifact. A list of about 160 TCR beta chains associated with cytomegalovirus was given.

The CDR3 spans 16 residues. Germline CDR1 reads SNHLY; CDR2 reads FYNNEI. V lost 8 bases and J 4 bases, leaving 20 bases between the germline ends. The study ran its PCR with 60 Vbeta and 13 Jbeta primers. Clones were sequenced by immunoSEQ multiplex PCR, and TCRdb holds only the in-frame ones, with some missing. Counted here are around 120,000 clones, 74% occurring once; the ten biggest clones make up about 2.6%. The clonotype was recovered from a man aged 50-59 years in good health and CMV-seropositive. The source material was PBMCs. The V call is TRBV2, the J call TRBJ1-4; D gene uncertain. The chain's CDR3 is CASGRPKGYDNEKLFF. The DNA for the CDR3 is TGTGCCAGCGGGCGACCAAAAGGCTACGATAATGAAAAACTGTTTTTT.